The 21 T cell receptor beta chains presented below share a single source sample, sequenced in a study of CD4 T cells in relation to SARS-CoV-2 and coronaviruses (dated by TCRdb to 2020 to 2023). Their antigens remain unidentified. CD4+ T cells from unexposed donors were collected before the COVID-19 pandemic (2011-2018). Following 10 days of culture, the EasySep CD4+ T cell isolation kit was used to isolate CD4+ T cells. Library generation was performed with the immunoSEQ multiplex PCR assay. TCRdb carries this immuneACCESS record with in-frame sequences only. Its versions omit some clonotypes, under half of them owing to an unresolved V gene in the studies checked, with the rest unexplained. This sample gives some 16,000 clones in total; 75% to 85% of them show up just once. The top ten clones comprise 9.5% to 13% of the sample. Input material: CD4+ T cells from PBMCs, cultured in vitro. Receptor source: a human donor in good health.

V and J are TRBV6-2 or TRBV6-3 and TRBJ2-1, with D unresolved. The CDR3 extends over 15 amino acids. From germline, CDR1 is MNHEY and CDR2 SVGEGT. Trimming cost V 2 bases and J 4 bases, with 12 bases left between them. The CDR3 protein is CASSYTTTSYNEQFF. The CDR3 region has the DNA TGTGCCAGCAGTTACACTACGACTTCATACAATGAGCAGTTCTTC.

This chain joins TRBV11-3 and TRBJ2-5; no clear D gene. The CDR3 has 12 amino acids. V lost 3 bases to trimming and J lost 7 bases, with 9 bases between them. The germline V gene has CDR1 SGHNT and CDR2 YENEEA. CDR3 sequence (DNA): TGTGCCAGCAGCTTGGGTCCCAGGACCCAGTACTTC. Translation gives CASSLGPRTQYF.

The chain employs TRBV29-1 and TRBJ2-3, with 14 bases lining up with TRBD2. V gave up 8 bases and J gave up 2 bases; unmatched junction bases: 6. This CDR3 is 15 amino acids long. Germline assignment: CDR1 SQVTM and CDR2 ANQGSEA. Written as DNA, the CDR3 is TGCAGCACCCGGACTAGCGGGAGGACCACAGATACGCAGTATTTT. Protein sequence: CSTRTSGRTTDTQYF.

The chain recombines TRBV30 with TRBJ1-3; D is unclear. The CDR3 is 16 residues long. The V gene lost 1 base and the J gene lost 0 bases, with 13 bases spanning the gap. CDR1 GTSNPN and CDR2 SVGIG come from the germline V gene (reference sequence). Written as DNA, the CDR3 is TGTGCCTGGAGTGGAGTTACTCTTAGCTCTGGAAACACCATATATTTT. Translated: CAWSGVTLSSGNTIYF.

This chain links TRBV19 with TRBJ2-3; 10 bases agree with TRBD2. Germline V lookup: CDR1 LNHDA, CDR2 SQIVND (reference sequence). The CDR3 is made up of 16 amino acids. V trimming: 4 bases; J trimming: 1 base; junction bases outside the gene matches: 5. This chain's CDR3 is CASSTLAGAGTDTQYF. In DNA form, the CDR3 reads TGTGCCAGTAGTACCCTAGCGGGGGCCGGCACAGATACGCAGTATTTT.

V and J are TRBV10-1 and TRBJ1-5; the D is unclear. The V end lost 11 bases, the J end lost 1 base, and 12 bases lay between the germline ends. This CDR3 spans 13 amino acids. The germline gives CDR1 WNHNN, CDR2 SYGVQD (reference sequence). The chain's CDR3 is CASAWGSNQPQHF. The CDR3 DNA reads TGCGCCTCAGCCTGGGGAAGCAATCAGCCCCAGCATTTT.

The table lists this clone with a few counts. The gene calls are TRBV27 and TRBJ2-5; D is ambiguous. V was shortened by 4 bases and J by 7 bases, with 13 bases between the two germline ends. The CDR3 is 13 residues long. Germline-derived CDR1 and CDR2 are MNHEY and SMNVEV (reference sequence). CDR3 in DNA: TGTGCCAGCAGTTCGCAGGCAGATCGGACCCAGTACTTC. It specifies CASSSQADRTQYF.

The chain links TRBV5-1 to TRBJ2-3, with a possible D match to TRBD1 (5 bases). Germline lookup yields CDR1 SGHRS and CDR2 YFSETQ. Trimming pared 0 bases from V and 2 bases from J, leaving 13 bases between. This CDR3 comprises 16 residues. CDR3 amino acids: CASSLVSGIFTDTQYF. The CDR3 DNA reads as TGCGCCAGCAGCTTGGTGTCAGGGATTTTCACAGATACGCAGTATTTT.

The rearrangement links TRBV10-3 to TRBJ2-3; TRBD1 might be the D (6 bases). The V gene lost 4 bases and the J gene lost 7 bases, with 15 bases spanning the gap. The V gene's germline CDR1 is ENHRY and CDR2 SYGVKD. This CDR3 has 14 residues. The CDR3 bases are TGTGCCATCAGTGGCCAGGGGAGTAGGAATACGCAGTATTTT. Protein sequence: CAISGQGSRNTQYF.

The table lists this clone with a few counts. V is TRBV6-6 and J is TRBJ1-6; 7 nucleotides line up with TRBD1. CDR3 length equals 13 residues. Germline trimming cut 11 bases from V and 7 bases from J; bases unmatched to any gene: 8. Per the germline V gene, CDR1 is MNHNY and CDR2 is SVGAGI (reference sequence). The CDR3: CASLGQSNSPLHF. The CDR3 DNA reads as TGTGCCTCATTGGGACAGAGCAATTCACCCCTCCACTTT.

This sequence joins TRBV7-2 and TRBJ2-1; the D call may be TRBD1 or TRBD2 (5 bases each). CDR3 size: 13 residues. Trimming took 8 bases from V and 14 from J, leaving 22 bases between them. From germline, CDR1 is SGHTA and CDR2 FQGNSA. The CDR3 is CASGTEDGRVEFF. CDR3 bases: TGTGCCAGCGGGACGGAAGATGGAAGGGTCGAGTTCTTC.

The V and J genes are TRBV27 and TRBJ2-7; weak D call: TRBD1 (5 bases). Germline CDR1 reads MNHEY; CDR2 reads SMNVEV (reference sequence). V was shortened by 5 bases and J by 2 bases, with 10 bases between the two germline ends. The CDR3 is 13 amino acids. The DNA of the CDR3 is TGTGCCAGCAGTAGACAGAGGACCTACGAGCAGTACTTC. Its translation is CASSRQRTYEQYF.

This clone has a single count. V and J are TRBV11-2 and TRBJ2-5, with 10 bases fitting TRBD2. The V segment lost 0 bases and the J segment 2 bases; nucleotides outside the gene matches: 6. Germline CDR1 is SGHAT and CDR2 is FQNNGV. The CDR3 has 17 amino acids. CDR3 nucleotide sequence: TGTGCCAGCAGCTTAGACCAGACTAGCGGGCTTCAAGAGACCCAGTACTTC. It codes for CASSLDQTSGLQETQYF.

The CDR3 spells CASSQDQGTKYNEQFF. The CDR3 coding sequence is TGCGCCAGCAGCCAAGATCAAGGGACTAAATACAATGAGCAGTTCTTC. This rearrangement joins TRBV4-1 to TRBJ2-1; TRBD2 matches at 7 bases. From germline, CDR1 is MGHRA and CDR2 YSYEKL. Germline trimming cut 0 bases from V and 4 bases from J; bases unmatched to any gene: 6. This CDR3 has 16 residues.

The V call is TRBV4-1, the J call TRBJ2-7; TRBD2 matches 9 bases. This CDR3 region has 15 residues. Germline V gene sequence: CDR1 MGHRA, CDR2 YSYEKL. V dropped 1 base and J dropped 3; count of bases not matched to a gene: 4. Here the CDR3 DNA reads TGCGCCAGCAGCCAAGCAGGCGGGGGGGGCTACGAGCAGTACTTC. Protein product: CASSQAGGGGYEQYF.

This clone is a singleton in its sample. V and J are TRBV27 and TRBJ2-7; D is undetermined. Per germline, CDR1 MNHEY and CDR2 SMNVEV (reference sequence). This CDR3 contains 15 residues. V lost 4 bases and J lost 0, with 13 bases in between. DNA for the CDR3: TGTGCCAGCAGTTCCGTTCGGGTACGCTCCTACGAGCAGTACTTC. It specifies CASSSVRVRSYEQYF.

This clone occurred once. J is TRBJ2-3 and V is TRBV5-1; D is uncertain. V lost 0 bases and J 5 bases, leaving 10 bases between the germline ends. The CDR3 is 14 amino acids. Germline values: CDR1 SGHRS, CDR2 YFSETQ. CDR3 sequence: CASSLAARQDTQYF. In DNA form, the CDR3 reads TGCGCCAGCAGCTTGGCCGCTAGACAAGATACGCAGTATTTT.

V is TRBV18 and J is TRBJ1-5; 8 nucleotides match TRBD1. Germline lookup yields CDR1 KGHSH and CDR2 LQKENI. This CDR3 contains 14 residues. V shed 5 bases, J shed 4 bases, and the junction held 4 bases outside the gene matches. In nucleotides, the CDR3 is TGTGCCAGCTCAATGCAGGGGGCGAATCAGCCCCAGCATTTT. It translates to CASSMQGANQPQHF.

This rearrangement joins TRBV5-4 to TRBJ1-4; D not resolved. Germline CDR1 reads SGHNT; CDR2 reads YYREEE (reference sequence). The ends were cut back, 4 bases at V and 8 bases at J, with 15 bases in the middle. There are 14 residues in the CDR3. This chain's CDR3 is CASSKGSEGEKLFF. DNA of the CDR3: TGTGCCAGCAGCAAAGGGTCCGAGGGAGAAAAACTGTTTTTT. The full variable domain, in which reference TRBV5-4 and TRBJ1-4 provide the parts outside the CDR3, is ETGVTQSPTHLIKTRGQQVTLRCSSQSGHNTVSWYQQALGQGPQFIFQYYREEENGRGNFPPRFSGLQFPNYSSELNVNALELDDSALYLCASSKGSEGEKLFFGSGTQLSVL.

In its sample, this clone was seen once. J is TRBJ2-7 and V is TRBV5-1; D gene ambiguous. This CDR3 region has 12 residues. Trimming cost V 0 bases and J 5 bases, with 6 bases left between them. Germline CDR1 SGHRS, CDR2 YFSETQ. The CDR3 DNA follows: TGCGCCAGCAGCTTGGCCCTGGACGAGCAGTACTTC. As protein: CASSLALDEQYF.

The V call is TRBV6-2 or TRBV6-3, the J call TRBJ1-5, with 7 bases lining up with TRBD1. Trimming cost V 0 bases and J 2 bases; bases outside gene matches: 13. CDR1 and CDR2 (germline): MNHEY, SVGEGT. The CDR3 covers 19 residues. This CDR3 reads CASSYSLGNRGLGNQPQHF. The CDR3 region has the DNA TGTGCCAGCAGTTACTCGCTGGGTAACAGGGGATTGGGCAATCAGCCCCAGCATTTT.